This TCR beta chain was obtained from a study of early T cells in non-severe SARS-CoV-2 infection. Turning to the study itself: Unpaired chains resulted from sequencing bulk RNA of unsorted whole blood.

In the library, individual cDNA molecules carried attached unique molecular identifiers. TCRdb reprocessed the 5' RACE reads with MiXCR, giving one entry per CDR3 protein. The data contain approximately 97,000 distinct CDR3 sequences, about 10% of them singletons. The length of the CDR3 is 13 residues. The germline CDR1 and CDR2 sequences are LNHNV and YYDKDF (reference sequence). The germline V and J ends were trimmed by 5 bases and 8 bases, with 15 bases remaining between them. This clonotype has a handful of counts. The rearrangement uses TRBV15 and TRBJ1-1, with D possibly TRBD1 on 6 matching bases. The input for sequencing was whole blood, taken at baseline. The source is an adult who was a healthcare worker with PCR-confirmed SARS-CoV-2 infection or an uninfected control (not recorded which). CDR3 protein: CATSLEGGVEAFF. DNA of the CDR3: TGTGCCACCAGCCTAGAGGGGGGAGTGGAAGCTTTCTTT.